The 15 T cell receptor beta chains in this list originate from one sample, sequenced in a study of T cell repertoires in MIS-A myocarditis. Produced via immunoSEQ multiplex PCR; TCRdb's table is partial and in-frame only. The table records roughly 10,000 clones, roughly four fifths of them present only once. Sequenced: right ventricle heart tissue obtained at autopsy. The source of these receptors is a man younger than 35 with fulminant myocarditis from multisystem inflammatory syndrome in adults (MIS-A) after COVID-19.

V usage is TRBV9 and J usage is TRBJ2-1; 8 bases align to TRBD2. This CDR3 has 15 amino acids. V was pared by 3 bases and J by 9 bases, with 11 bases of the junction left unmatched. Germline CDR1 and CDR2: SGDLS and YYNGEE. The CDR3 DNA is TGTGCCAGCAGCGCTTCTTTAGCGGGAAGGGTTGAGCAGTTCTTC. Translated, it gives CASSASLAGRVEQFF.

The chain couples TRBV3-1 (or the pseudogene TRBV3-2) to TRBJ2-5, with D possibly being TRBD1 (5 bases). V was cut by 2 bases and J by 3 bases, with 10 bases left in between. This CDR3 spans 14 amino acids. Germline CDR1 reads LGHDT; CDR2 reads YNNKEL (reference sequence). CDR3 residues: CASSQSFREETQYF. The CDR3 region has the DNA TGTGCCAGCAGCCAAAGTTTCAGGGAAGAGACCCAGTACTTC.

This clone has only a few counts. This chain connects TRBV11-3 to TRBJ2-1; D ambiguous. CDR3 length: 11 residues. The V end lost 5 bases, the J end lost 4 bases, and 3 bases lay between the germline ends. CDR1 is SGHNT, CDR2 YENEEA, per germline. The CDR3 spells CASSKYNEQFF. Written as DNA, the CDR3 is TGTGCCAGCAGCAAGTACAATGAGCAGTTCTTC.

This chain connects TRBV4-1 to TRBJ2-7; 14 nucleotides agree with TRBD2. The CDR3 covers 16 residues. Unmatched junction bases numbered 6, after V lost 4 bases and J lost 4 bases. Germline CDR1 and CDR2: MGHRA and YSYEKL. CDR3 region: CASSLRGTSGSYEQYF. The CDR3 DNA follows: TGCGCCAGCAGCCTCCGAGGGACTAGCGGGAGTTACGAGCAGTACTTC.

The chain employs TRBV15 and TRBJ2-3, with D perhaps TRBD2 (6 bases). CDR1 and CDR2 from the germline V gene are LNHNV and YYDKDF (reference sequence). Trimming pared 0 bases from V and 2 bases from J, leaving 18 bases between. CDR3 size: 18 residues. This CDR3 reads CATSRDGRGWGSTDTQYF. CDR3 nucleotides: TGTGCCACCAGCAGAGATGGACGGGGGTGGGGTTCCACAGATACGCAGTATTTT.

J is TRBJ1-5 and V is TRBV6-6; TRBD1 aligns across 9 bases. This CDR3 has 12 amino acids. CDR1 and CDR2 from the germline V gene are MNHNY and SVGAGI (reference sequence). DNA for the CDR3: TGTTCCGGAGGAGACAGGGGGCAGCCCCAGCATTTT. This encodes CSGGDRGQPQHF.

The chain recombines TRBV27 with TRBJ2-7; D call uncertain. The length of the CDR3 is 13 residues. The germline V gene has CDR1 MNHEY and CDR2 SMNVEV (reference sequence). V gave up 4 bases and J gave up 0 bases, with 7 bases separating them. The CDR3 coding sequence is TGTGCCAGCAGTTACCCGAACTCCTACGAGCAGTACTTC. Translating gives CASSYPNSYEQYF.

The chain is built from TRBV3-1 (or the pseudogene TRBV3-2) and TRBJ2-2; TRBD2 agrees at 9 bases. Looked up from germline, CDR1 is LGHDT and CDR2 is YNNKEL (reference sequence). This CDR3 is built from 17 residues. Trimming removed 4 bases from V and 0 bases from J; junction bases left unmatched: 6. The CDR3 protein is CASSRRLAESNTGELFF. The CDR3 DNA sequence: TGTGCCAGCAGCCGGCGACTAGCGGAATCGAACACCGGGGAGCTGTTTTTT.

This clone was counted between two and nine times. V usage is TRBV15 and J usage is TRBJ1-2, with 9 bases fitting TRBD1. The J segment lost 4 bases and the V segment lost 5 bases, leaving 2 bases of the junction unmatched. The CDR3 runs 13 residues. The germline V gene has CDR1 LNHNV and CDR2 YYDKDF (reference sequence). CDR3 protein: CATSEGQGYGYTF. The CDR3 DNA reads TGTGCCACCAGCGAGGGACAGGGCTATGGCTACACCTTC.

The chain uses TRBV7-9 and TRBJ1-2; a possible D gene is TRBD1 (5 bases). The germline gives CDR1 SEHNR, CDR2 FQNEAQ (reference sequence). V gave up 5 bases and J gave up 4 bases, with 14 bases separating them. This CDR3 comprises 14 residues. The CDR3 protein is CASSPLGGIYGYTF. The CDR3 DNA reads TGTGCCAGCAGCCCCTTGGGGGGAATCTATGGCTACACCTTC.

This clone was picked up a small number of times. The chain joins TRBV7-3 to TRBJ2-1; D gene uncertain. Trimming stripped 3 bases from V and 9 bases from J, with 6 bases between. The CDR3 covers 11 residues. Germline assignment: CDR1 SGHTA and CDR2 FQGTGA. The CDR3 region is CASSFGIEQFF. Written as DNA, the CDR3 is TGTGCCAGCAGCTTTGGGATTGAGCAGTTCTTC.

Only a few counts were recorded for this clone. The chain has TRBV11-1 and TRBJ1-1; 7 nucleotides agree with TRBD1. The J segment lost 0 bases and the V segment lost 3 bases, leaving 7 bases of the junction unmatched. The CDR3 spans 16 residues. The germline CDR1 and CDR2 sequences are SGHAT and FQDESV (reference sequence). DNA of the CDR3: TGTGCCAGCAGCTTTCCAGGGGGAGTTATGAACACTGAAGCTTTCTTT. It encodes CASSFPGGVMNTEAFF.

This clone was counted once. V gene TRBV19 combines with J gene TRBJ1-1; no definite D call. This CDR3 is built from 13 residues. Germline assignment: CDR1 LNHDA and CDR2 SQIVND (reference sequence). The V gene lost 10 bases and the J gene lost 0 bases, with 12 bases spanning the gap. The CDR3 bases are TGTGCCACCAAGGCTTCCCTGAACACTGAAGCTTTCTTT. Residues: CATKASLNTEAFF.

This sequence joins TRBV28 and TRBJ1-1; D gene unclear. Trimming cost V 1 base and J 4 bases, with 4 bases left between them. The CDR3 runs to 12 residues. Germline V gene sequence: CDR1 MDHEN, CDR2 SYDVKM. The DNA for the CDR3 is TGTGCCAGCAGTTTATCGGGCACTGAAGCTTTCTTT. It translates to CASSLSGTEAFF.

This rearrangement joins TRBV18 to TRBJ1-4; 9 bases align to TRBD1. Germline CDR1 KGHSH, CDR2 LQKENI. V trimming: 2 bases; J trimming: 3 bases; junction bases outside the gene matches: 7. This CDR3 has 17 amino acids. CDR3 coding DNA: TGTGCCAGCTCACCAAGCGGGACAGGGTGGCCTAATGAAAAACTGTTTTTT. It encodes CASSPSGTGWPNEKLFF. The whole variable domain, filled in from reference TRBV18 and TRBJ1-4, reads NAGVMQNPRHLVRRRGQEARLRCSPMKGHSHVYWYRQLPEEGLKFMVYLQKENIIDESGMPKERFSAEFPKEGPSILRIQQVVRGDSAAYFCASSPSGTGWPNEKLFFGSGTQLSVL.